Below are 3 T cell receptor beta chains sequenced from a single sample in a study of blood T cell repertoires in COVID-19. TCRdb's table, derived via immunoSEQ multiplex PCR, lists solely in-frame clones and lacks some. This table holds some 400,000 clones, roughly 86% found once. Material for sequencing was PBMCs or T cells enriched from blood (not recorded which). The receptor source for this set is a man under 40 who had recovered from COVID-19.

The V call is TRBV5-1, the J call TRBJ2-5; a weak D match, TRBD1 (6 bases). The CDR3 sequence is 13 residues long. Trimming stripped 6 bases from V and 3 bases from J, with 12 bases between. Germline CDR1 SGHRS, CDR2 YFSETQ. The CDR3 protein is CASNLGTKETQYF. The CDR3, as DNA: TGCGCCAGCAACCTCGGGACAAAAGAGACCCAGTACTTC.

This sequence joins TRBV7-2 and TRBJ1-2; D is uncertain. Germline lookup yields CDR1 SGHTA and CDR2 FQGNSA. V gave up 5 bases and J gave up 4 bases, with 11 bases separating them. This CDR3 is built from 13 residues. CDR3 loop: CASSNYGIYGYTF. DNA of the CDR3: TGTGCCAGCAGCAATTACGGGATCTATGGCTACACCTTC.

This clone has only one observation. The chain recombines TRBV10-3 with TRBJ1-2; TRBD1 agrees at 10 bases. The V and J ends lost 4 bases and 5 bases, in that order; junction bases with no gene match: 13. This CDR3 comprises 17 residues. In germline, CDR1 is ENHRY, CDR2 SYGVKD. CDR3 nucleotides: TGTGCCATCAGTGGGGGGACAGGGGCGCTGGGACCGTATGGCTACACCTTC. Translation gives CAISGGTGALGPYGYTF.